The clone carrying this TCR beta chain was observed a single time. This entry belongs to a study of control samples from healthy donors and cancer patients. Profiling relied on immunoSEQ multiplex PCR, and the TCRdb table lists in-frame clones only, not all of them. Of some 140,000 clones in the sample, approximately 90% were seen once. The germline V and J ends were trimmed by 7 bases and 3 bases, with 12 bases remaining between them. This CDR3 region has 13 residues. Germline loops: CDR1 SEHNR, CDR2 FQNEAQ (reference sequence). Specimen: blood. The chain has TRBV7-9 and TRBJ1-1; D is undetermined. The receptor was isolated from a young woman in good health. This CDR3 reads CASTRRWDTEAFF. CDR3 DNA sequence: TGTGCCAGCACCCGGCGGTGGGACACTGAAGCTTTCTTT.